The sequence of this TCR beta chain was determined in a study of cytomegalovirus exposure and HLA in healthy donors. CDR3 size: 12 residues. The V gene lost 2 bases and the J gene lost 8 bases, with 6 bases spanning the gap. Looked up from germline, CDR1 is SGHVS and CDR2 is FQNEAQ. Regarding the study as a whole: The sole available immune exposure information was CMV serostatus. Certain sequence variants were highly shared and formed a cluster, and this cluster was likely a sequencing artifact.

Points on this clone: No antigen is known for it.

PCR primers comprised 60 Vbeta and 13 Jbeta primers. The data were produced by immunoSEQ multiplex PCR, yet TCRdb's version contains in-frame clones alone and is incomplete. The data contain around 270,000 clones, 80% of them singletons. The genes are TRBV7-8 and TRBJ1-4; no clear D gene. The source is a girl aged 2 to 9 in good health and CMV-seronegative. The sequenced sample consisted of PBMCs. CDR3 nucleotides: TGTGCCAGCAGCTTATCCGTGGAAAAACTGTTTTTT. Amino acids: CASSLSVEKLFF.